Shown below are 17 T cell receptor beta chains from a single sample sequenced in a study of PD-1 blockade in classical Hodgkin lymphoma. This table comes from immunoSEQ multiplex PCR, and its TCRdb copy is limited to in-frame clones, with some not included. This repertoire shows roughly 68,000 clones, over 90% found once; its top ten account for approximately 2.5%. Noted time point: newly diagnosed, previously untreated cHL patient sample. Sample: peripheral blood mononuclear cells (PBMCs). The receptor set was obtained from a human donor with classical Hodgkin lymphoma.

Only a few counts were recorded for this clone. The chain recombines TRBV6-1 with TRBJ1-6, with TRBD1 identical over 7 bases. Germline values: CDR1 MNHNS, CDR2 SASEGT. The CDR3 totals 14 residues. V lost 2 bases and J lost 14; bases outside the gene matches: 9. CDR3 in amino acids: CASSEPEGASSLHF. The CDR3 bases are TGTGCCAGCAGTGAACCCGAGGGGGCCTCATCCCTCCACTTT.

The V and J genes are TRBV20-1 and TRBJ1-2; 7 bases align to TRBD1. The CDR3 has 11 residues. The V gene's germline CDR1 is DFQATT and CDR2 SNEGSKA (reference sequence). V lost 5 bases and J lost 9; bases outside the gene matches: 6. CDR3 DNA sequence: TGCAGTGCTGTGACAGGGAATAGCTACACCTTC. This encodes CSAVTGNSYTF.

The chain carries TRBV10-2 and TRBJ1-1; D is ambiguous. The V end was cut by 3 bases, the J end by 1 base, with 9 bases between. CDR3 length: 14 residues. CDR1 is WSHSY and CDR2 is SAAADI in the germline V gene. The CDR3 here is CASSDWVKNTEAFF. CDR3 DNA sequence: TGCGCCAGCAGTGACTGGGTAAAGAACACTGAAGCTTTCTTT.

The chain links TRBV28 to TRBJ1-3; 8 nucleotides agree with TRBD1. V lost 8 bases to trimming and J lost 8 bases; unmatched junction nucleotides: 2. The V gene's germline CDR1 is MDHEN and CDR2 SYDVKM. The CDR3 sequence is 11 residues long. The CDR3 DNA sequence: TGTGCCAGCTTACAGGGGGACACCATATATTTT. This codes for CASLQGDTIYF.

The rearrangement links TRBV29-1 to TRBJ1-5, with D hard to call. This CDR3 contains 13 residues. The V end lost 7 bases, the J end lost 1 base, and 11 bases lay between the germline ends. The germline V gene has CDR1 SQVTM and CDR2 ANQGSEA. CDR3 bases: TGCAGCGCCAATGACGGAAGCAATCAGCCCCAGCATTTT. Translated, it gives CSANDGSNQPQHF.

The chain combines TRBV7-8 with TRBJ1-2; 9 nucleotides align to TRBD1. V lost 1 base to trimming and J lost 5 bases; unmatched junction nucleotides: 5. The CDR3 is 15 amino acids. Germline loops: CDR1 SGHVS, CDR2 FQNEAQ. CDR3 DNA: TGTGCCAGCAGCTTAGGAGACAGGGGGGGATATGGCTACACCTTC. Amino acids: CASSLGDRGGYGYTF.

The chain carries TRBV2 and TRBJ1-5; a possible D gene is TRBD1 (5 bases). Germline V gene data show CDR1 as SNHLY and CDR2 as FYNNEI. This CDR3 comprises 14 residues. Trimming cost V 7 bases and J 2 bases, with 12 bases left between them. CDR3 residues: CASTGRGGNQPQHF. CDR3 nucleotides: TGTGCCAGCACGGGGCGAGGGGGCAATCAGCCCCAGCATTTT.

CDR3 in amino acids: CASSSKGGPGFTGELFF. Written as DNA, the CDR3 is TGCGCCAGCAGCTCCAAGGGAGGACCTGGCTTCACCGGGGAGCTGTTTTTT. This rearrangement joins TRBV5-1 to TRBJ2-2, with a weak D call TRBD2 (6 bases). CDR3 size: 17 residues. Germline V gene sequence: CDR1 SGHRS, CDR2 YFSETQ. The V gene lost 3 bases and the J gene lost 4 bases, with 19 bases spanning the gap.

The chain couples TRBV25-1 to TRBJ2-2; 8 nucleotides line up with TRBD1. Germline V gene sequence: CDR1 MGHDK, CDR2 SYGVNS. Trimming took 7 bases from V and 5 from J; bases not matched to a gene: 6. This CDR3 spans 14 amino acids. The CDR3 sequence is CASKGQARTGELFF. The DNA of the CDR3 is TGTGCCAGCAAGGGACAGGCCAGGACCGGGGAGCTGTTTTTT.

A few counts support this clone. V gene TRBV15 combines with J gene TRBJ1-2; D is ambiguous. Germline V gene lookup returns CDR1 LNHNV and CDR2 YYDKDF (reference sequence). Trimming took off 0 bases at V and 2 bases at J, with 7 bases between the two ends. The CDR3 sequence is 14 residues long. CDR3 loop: CATSRDGFNYGYTF. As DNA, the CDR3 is TGTGCCACCAGCAGAGACGGTTTCAACTATGGCTACACCTTC.

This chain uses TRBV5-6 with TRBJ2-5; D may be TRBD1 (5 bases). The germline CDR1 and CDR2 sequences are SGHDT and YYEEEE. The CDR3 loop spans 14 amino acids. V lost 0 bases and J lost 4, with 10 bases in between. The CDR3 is CASSLGQPLETQYF. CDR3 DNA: TGTGCCAGCAGCTTGGGACAGCCTCTAGAGACCCAGTACTTC. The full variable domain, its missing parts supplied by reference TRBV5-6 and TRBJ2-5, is DAGVTQSPTHLIKTRGQQVTLRCSPKSGHDTVSWYQQALGQGPQFIFQYYEEEERQRGNFPDRFSGHQFPNYSSELNVNALLLGDSALYLCASSLGQPLETQYFGPGTRLLVL.

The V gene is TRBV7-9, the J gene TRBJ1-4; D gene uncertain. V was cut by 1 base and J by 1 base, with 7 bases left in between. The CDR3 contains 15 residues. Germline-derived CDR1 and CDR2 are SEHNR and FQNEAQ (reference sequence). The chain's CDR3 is CASSLGVITNEKLFF. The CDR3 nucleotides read TGTGCCAGCAGCTTAGGGGTAATAACTAATGAAAAACTGTTTTTT.

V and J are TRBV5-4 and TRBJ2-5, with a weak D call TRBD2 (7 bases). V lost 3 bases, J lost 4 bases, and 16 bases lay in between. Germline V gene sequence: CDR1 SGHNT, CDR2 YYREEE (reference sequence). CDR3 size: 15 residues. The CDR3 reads CASSSKGGASETQYF. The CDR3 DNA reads TGTGCCAGCAGCTCAAAGGGGGGGGCTTCAGAGACCCAGTACTTC.

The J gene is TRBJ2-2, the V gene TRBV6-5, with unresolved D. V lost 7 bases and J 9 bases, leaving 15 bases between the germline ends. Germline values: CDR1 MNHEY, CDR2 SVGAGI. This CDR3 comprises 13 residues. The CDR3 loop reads CASTQERFRELFF. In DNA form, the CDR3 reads TGTGCCAGCACCCAAGAGAGGTTCCGGGAGCTGTTTTTT.

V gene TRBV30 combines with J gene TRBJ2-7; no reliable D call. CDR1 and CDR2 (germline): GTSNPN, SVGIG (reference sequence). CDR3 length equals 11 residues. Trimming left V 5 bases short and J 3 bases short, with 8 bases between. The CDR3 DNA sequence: TGTGCCTGGGGAACAAGCTACGAGCAGTACTTC. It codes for CAWGTSYEQYF.

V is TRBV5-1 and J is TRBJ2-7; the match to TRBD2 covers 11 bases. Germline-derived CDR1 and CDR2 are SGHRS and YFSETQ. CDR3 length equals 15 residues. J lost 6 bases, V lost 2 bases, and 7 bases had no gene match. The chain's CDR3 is CASSLSALAGGEQYF. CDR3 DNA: TGCGCCAGCAGCTTATCGGCCCTAGCGGGGGGCGAGCAGTACTTC. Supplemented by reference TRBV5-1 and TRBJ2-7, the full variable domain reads KAGVTQTPRYLIKTRGQQVTLSCSPISGHRSVSWYQQTPGQGLQFLFEYFSETQRNKGNFPGRFSGRQFSNSRSEMNVSTLELGDSALYLCASSLSALAGGEQYFGPGTRLTVT.

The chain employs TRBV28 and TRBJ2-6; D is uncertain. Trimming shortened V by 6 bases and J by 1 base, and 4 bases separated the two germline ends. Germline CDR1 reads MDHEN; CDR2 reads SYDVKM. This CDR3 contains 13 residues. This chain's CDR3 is CASSYSGANVLTF. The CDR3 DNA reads TGTGCCAGCAGCTATTCTGGGGCCAACGTCCTGACTTTC.